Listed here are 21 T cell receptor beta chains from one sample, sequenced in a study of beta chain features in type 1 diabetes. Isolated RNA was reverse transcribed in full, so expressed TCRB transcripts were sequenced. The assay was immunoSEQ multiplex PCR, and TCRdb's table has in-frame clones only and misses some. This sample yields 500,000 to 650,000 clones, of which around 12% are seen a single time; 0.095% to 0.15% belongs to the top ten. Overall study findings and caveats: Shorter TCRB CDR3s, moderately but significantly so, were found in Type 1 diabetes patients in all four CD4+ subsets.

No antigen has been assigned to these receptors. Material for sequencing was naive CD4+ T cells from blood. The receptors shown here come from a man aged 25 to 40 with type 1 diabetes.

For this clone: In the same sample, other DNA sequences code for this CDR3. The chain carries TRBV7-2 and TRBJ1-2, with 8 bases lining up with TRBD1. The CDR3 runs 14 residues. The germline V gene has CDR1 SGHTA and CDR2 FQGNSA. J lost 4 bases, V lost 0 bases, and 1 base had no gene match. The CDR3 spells CASSLAGQGYGYTF. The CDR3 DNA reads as TGTGCCAGCAGCTTAGCCGGACAGGGCTATGGCTACACCTTC.

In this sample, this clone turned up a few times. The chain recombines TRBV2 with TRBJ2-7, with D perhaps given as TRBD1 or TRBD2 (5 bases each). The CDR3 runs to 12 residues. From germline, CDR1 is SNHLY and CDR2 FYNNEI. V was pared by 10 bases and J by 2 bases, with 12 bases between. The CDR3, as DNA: TGTGCCATTAGGGACGGAACCTACGAGCAGTACTTC. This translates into CAIRDGTYEQYF.

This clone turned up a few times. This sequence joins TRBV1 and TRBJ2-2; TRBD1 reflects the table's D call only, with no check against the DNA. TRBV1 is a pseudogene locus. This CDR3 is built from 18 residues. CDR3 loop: CTSSQDLRTGENTGELFF. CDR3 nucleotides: TGCACCAGCAGCCAAGATCTAAGGACAGGGGAGAACACCGGGGAGCTGTTTTTT.

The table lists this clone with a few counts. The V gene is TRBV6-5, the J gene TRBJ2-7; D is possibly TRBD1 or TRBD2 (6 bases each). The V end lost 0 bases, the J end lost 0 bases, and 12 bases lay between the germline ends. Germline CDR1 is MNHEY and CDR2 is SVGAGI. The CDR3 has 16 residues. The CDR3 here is CASSYSSGAASYEQYF. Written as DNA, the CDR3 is TGTGCCAGCAGTTACTCGTCGGGGGCAGCCTCCTACGAGCAGTACTTC.

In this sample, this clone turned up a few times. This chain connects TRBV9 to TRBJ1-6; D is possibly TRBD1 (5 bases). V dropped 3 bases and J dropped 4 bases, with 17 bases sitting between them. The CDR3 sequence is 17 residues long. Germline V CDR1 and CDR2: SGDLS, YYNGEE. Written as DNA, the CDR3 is TGTGCCAGCAGCGCTACAGGCGGAGGTTCTTATAATTCACCCCTCCACTTT. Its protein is CASSATGGGSYNSPLHF.

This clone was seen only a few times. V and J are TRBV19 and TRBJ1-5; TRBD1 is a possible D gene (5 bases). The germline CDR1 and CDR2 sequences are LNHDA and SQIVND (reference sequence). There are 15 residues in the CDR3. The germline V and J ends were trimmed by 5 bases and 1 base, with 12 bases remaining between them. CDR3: CASSSPGLSNQPQHF. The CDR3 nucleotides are TGTGCCAGTAGTTCCCCGGGACTCAGCAATCAGCCCCAGCATTTT. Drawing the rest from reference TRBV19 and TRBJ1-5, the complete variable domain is DGGITQSPKYLFRKEGQNVTLSCEQNLNHDAMYWYRQDPGQGLRLIYYSQIVNDFQKGDIAEGYSVSREKKESFPLTVTSAQKNPTAFYLCASSSPGLSNQPQHFGDGTRLSIL.

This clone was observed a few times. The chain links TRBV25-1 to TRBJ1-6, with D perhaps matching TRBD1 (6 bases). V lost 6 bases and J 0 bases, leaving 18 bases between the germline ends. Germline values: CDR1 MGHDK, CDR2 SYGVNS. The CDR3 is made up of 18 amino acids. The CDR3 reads CASSRSGQGSSYNSPLHF. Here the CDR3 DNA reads TGTGCCAGCAGCCGGTCGGGGCAGGGGAGCTCCTATAATTCACCCCTCCACTTT. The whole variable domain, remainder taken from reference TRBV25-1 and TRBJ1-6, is EADIYQTPRYLVIGTGKKITLECSQTMGHDKMYWYQQDPGMELHLIHYSYGVNSTEKGDLSSESTVSRIRTEHFPLTLESARPSHTSQYLCASSRSGQGSSYNSPLHFGNGTRLTVT.

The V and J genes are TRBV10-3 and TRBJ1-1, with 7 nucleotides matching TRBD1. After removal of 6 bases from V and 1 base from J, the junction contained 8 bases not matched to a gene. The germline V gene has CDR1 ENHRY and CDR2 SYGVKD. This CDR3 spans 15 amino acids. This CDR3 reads CAIRRETGANTEAFF. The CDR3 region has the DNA TGTGCCATCAGACGAGAAACAGGGGCGAACACTGAAGCTTTCTTT.

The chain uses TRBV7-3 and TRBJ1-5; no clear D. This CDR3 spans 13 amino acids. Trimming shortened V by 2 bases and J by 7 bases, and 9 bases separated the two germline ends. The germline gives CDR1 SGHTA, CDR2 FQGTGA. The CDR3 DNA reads TGTGCCAGCAGCTTAGGTGAATCCCAGCCCCAGCATTTT. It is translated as CASSLGESQPQHF.

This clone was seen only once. CDR3 in amino acids: CASSLATGYPDSPLHF. Written as DNA, the CDR3 is TGTGCCAGCAGTTTAGCGACAGGGTACCCTGATTCACCCCTCCACTTT. The chain uses TRBV27 and TRBJ1-6; TRBD1 matches 7 bases. Germline V lookup: CDR1 MNHEY, CDR2 SMNVEV (reference sequence). The CDR3 is 16 residues long. Trimming at V came to 2 bases and at J to 8 bases, leaving 9 bases not matched to a gene.

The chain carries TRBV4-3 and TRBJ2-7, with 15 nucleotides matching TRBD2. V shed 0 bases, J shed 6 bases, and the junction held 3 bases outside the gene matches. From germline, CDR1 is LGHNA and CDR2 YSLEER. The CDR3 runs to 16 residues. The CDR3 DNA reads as TGCGCCAGCAGCCAAGATTGGGGACTAGCGGGGGGCGAGCAGTACTTC. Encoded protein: CASSQDWGLAGGEQYF.

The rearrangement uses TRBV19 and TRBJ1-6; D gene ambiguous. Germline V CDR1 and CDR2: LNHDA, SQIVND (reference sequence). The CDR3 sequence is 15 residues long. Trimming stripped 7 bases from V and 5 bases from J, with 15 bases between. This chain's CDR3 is CASKGLADHNSPLHF. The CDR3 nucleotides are TGTGCCAGTAAGGGTTTGGCGGATCATAATTCACCCCTCCACTTT. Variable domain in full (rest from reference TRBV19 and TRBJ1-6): DGGITQSPKYLFRKEGQNVTLSCEQNLNHDAMYWYRQDPGQGLRLIYYSQIVNDFQKGDIAEGYSVSREKKESFPLTVTSAQKNPTAFYLCASKGLADHNSPLHFGNGTRLTVT.

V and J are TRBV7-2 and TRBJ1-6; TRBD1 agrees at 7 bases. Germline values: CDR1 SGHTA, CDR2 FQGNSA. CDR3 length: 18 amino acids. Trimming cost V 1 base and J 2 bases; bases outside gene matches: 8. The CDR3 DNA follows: TGTGCCAGCAGCTTAGGGGGGACAGCCAGGACCTATAATTCACCCCTCCACTTT. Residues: CASSLGGTARTYNSPLHF.

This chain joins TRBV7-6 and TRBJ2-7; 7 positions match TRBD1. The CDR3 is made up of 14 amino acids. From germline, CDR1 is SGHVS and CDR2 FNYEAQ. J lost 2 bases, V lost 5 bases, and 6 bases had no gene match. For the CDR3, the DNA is TGTGCCAGCAGCCCCGGGACAGTCGCCTACGAGCAGTACTTC. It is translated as CASSPGTVAYEQYF. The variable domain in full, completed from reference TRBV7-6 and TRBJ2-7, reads GAGVSQSPRYKVTKRGQDVALRCDPISGHVSLYWYRQALGQGPEFLTYFNYEAQQDKSGLPNDRFSAERPEGSISTLTIQRTEQRDSAMYRCASSPGTVAYEQYFGPGTRLTVT.

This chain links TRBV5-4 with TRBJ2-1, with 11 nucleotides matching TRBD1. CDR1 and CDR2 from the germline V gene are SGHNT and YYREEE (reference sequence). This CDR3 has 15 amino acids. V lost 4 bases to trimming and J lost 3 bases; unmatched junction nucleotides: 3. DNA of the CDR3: TGTGCCAGCAGCCGCGGGACAGGGGGCTACAATGAGCAGTTCTTC. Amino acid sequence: CASSRGTGGYNEQFF. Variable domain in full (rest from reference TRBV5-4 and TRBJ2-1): ETGVTQSPTHLIKTRGQQVTLRCSSQSGHNTVSWYQQALGQGPQFIFQYYREEENGRGNFPPRFSGLQFPNYSSELNVNALELDDSALYLCASSRGTGGYNEQFFGPGTRLTVL.

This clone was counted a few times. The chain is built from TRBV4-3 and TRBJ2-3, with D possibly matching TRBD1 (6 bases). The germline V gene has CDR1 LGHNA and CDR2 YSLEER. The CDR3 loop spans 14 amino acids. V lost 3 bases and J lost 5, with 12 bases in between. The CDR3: CASSQGAGVDTQYF. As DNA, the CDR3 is TGCGCCAGCAGCCAGGGCGCAGGGGTAGATACGCAGTATTTT.

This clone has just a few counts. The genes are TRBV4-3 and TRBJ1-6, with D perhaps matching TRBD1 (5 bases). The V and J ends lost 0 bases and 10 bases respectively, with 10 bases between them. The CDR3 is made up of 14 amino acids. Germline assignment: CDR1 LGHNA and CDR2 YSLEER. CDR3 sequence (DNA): TGCGCCAGCAGCCAAGAAGTAGAGGGGTCACCCCTCCACTTT. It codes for CASSQEVEGSPLHF.

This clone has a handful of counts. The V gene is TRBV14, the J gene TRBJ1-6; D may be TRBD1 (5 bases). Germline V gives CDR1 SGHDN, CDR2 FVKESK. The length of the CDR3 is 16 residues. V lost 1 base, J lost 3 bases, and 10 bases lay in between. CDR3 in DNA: TGTGCCAGCAGCCAAGTAAGGGGCGGCTATAATTCACCCCTCCACTTT. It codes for CASSQVRGGYNSPLHF.

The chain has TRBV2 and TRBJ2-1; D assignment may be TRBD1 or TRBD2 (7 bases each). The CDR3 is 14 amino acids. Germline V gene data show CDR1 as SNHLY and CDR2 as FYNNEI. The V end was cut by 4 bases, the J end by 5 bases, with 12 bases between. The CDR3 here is CASSGQGGHNEQFF. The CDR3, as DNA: TGTGCCAGCAGTGGACAGGGAGGGCACAATGAGCAGTTCTTC. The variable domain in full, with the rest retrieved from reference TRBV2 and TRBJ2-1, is EPEVTQTPSHQVTQMGQEVILRCVPISNHLYFYWYRQILGQKVEFLVSFYNNEISEKSEIFDDQFSVERPDGSNFTLKIRSTKLEDSAMYFCASSGQGGHNEQFFGPGTRLTVL.

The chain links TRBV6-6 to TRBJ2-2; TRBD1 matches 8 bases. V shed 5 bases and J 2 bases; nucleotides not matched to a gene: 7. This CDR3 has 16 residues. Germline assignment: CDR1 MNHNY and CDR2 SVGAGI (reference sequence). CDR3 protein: CASSGRTGSNTGELFF. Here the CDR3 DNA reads TGTGCCAGCAGTGGGAGGACAGGGAGCAACACCGGGGAGCTGTTTTTT.

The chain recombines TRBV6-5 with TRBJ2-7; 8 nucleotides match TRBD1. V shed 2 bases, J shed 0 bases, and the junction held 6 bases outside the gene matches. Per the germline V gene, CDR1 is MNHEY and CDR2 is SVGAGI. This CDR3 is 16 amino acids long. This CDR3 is CASSYRGQVNSYEQYF. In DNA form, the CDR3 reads TGTGCCAGCAGTTACCGGGGACAGGTAAACTCCTACGAGCAGTACTTC.